A selection of T cell receptor beta chains follows, all from one sample in a study of vaccination effects on CD4 cells after COVID-19. Assay: immunoSEQ multiplex PCR; the TCRdb copy retains only in-frame clones and omits some. In the table there are 25,000 to 30,000 clones, approximately 79% of which are singletons. These TCRs' antigens remain unknown. The sample in question was CD4+ T cells from PBMCs cultured with SARS-CoV-2 spike peptides, obtained after COVID-19 vaccination. The origin of the receptors is a human donor who received a COVID-19 vaccine. Some clones in this sample may be carry-over from other donors' samples. Both conserved end residues are part of each CDR3. Fields, in order: D gene, clone size, J gene, V gene, CDR3 protein, CDR3 DNA. A D gene is named only where the DNA matches it firmly. Clone size, where shown, is once, few, many, or a class for clones that have expanded.

>NA|NA|TRBJ1-4|TRBV9
CASSTTSGQGREKLFF
TGTGCCAGCAGCACCACCTCAGGGCAGGGTCGCGAAAAACTGTTTTTT
>TRBD2|NA|TRBJ2-1|TRBV3-1/TRBV3-2
CASSHSSGIYNEQFF
TGTGCCAGCAGCCATTCTAGCGGGATTTACAATGAGCAGTTCTTC
>NA|NA|TRBJ2-5|TRBV18
CASSPINRDAETQYF
TGTGCCAGCTCACCAATTAACAGGGATGCGGAGACCCAGTACTTC
>TRBD1|NA|TRBJ1-5|TRBV7-8
CASSRWDRGAWSQPQHF
TGTGCCAGCAGCCGGTGGGACAGGGGCGCATGGTCTCAGCCCCAGCATTTT
>NA|NA|TRBJ1-4|TRBV25-1
CASSEYYRDNEKLFF
TGTGCCAGCAGTGAATATTACAGGGATAATGAAAAACTGTTTTTT
>NA|NA|TRBJ2-3|TRBV9
CASSVESGVLDTQYF
TGTGCCAGCAGCGTAGAGTCGGGGGTCTTGGATACGCAGTATTTT
>NA|NA|TRBJ1-2|TRBV5-4
CASSLVNGVGYTF
TGTGCCAGCAGCTTGGTCAACGGGGTAGGCTACACCTTC
>NA|few|TRBJ2-2|TRBV5-1
CASGQTNTGELFF
TGCGCCAGCGGGCAGACGAACACCGGGGAGCTGTTTTTT
>TRBD1|NA|TRBJ1-1|TRBV5-6
CASSLGGQQNTEAFF
TGTGCCAGCAGCTTGGGGGGACAGCAGAACACTGAAGCTTTCTTT
>NA|few|TRBJ2-2|TRBV7-9
CARTQPKNTGELFF
TGTGCCAGGACCCAACCCAAGAACACCGGGGAGCTGTTTTTT
>TRBD1|NA|TRBJ1-1|TRBV6-2/TRBV6-3
CASSYWKGQLNTEAFF
TGTGCCAGCAGTTACTGGAAGGGACAGCTAAACACTGAAGCTTTCTTT
>NA|NA|TRBJ2-3|TRBV9
CASSVRATGTPQYF
TGTGCCAGCAGCGTACGAGCAACCGGGACCCCGCAGTATTTT
>NA|NA|TRBJ1-1|TRBV12-3/TRBV12-4
CASRIGPNTEAFF
TGTGCCAGCAGAATCGGCCCAAACACTGAAGCTTTCTTT
>NA|medium-sized|TRBJ2-5|TRBV19
CASSRNQETQYF
TGTGCCAGTAGTAGAAATCAAGAGACCCAGTACTTC
>TRBD2|NA|TRBJ2-2|TRBV19
CASSNSGGANTGELFF
TGTGCCAGTAGTAATAGCGGGGGGGCGAACACCGGGGAGCTGTTTTTT
>NA|NA|TRBJ1-1|TRBV5-1
CASSFGDGNTEAFF
TGCGCCAGCAGCTTCGGGGACGGGAACACTGAAGCTTTCTTT
>NA|few|TRBJ1-5|TRBV2
CASSESLGRQPQHF
TGTGCCAGCAGTGAATCGTTGGGTCGGCAGCCCCAGCATTTT
>TRBD2|NA|TRBJ2-1|TRBV9
CASSVASGGHEQFF
TGTGCCAGCAGCGTAGCCAGCGGGGGGCATGAGCAGTTCTTC
>NA|NA|TRBJ1-3|TRBV6-6
CASSYSENTIYF
TGTGCCAGCAGTTACAGTGAGAACACCATATATTTT
>NA|once|TRBJ2-3|TRBV9
CASSVGNWKTDTQYF
TGTGCCAGCAGCGTAGGTAACTGGAAGACAGATACGCAGTATTTT
>NA|few|TRBJ1-6|TRBV6-6
CASSSEGVGDSPLHF
TGTGCCAGCAGTTCCGAAGGGGTCGGAGATTCACCCCTCCACTTT
>NA|once|TRBJ1-6|TRBV5-6
CASSFDRTNSPLHF
TGTGCCAGCAGCTTCGACAGGACTAATTCACCCCTCCACTTT
>NA|NA|TRBJ1-1|TRBV18
CASSPQSNTEAFF
TGTGCCAGCTCACCACAATCGAACACTGAAGCTTTCTTT
>NA|NA|TRBJ2-2|TRBV5-1
CASSLVRTNTGELFF
TGCGCCAGCAGCTTGGTCCGGACGAACACCGGGGAGCTGTTTTTT
>TRBD2|NA|TRBJ2-3|TRBV7-3
CASSPRGGLSDTQYF
TGTGCCAGCAGCCCTCGGGGGGGCCTTTCAGATACGCAGTATTTT
>NA|NA|TRBJ1-5|TRBV4-1
CASSQGVFGDSNQPQHF
TGCGCCAGCAGCCAAGGGGTATTCGGGGATAGCAATCAGCCCCAGCATTTT
>TRBD2|few|TRBJ2-2|TRBV10-1
CASSVQAGGTGELFF
TGCGCCAGCAGTGTCCAAGCGGGGGGCACCGGGGAGCTGTTTTTT
>TRBD1|NA|TRBJ1-1|TRBV7-2
CASSVTGVGNTEAFF
TGTGCCAGCAGCGTTACAGGGGTGGGTAACACTGAAGCTTTCTTT
>TRBD2|NA|TRBJ2-5|TRBV2
CASSVLAAAETQYF
TGTGCCAGCAGTGTACTAGCGGCGGCAGAGACCCAGTACTTC
>TRBD1|NA|TRBJ1-4|TRBV7-9
CASSLGTVRNEKLFF
TGTGCCAGCAGCCTCGGGACAGTTCGTAATGAAAAACTGTTTTTT
>NA|NA|TRBJ2-3|TRBV29-1
CSPRDISTDTQYF
TGCAGCCCCCGGGACATCTCAACAGATACGCAGTATTTT
>TRBD2|NA|TRBJ2-1|TRBV24-1
CATSDPRTSSLEQFF
TGTGCCACCAGTGATCCCCGGACTAGCAGTCTTGAGCAGTTCTTC
>TRBD1|NA|TRBJ2-3|TRBV19
CASSTSDRVTDTQYF
TGTGCCAGTAGTACCTCGGACAGGGTTACAGATACGCAGTATTTT
>NA|NA|TRBJ1-3|TRBV6-1
CASSEVPTVEGNTIYF
TGTGCCAGCAGTGAAGTACCTACCGTGGAGGGAAACACCATATATTTT
>TRBD2|NA|TRBJ2-3|TRBV4-2
CASSQGVAGASDTQYF
TGTGCCAGCAGCCAAGGGGTAGCGGGGGCATCAGATACGCAGTATTTT
>NA|NA|TRBJ1-1|TRBV19
CASSFVVLNTEAFF
TGTGCCAGTAGCTTCGTCGTGCTTAACACTGAAGCTTTCTTT
>NA|NA|TRBJ2-2|TRBV7-2
CASSLVSGTNTGELFF
TGTGCCAGCAGCTTAGTGTCAGGGACCAACACCGGGGAGCTGTTTTTT
>NA|NA|TRBJ2-5|TRBV2
CASSEWDVRETQYF
TGTGCCAGCAGTGAATGGGACGTTCGAGAGACCCAGTACTTC
>NA|NA|TRBJ2-5|TRBV5-1
CASSLMQGQETQYF
TGCGCCAGCAGCTTAATGCAGGGCCAAGAGACCCAGTACTTC
>TRBD2|NA|TRBJ2-1|TRBV25-1
CASSDALAGNEQFF
TGTGCCAGCAGTGACGCACTAGCGGGAAATGAGCAGTTCTTC